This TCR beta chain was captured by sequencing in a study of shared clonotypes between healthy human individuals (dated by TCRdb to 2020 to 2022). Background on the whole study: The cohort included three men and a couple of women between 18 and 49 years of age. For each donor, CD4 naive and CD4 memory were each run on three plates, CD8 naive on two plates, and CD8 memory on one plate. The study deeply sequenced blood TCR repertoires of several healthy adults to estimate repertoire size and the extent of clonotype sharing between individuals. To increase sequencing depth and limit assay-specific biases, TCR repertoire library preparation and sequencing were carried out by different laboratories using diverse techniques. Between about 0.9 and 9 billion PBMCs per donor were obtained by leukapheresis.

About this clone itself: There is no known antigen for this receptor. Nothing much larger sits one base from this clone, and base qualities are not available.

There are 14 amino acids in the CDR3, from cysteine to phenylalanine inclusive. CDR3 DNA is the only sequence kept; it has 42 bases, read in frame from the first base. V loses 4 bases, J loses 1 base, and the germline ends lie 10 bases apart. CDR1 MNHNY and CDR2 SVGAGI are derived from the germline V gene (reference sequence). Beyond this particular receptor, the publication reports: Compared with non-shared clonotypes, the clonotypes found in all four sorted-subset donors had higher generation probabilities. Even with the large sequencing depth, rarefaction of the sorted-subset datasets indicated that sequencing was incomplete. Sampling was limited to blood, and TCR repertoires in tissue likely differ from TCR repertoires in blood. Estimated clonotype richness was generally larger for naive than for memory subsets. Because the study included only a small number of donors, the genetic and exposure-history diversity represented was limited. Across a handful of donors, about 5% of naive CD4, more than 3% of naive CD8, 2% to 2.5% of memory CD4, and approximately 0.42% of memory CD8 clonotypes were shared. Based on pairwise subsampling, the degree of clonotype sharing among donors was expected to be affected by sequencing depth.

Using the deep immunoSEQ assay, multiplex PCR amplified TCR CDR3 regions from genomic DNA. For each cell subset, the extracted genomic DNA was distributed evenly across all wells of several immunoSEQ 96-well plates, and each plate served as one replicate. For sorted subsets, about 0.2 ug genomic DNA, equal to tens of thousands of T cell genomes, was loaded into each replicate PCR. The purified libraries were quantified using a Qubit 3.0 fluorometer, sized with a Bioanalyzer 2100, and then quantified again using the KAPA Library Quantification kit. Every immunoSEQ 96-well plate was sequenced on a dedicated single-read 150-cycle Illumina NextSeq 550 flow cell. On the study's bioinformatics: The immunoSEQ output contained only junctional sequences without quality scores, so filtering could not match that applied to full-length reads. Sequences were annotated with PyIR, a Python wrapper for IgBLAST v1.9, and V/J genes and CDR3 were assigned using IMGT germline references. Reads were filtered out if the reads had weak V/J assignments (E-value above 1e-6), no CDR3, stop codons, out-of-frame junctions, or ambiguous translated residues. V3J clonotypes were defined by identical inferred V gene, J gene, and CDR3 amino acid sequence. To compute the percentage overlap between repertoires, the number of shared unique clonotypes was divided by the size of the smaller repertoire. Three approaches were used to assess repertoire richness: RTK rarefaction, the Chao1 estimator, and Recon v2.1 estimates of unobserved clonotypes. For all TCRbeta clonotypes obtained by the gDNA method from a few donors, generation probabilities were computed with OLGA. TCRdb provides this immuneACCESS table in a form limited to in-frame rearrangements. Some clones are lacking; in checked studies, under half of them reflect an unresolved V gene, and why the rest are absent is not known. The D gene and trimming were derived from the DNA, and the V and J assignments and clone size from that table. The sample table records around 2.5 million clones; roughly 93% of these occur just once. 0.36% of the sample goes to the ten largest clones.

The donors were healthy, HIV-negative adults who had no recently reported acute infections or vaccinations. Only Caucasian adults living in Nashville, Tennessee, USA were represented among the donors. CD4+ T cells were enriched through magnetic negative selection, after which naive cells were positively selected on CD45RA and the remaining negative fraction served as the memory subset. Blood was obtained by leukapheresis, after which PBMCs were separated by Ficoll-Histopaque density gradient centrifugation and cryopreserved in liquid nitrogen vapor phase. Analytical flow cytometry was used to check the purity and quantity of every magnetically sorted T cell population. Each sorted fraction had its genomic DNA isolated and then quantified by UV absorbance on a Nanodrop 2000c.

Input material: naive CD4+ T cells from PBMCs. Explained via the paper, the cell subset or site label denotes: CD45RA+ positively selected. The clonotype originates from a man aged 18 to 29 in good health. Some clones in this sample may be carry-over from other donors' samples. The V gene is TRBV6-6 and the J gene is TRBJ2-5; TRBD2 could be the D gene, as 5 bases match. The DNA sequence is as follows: TGTGCCAGCAGTTCCCAGCGGATCCAAGAGACCCAGTACTTC. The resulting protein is CASSSQRIQETQYF.